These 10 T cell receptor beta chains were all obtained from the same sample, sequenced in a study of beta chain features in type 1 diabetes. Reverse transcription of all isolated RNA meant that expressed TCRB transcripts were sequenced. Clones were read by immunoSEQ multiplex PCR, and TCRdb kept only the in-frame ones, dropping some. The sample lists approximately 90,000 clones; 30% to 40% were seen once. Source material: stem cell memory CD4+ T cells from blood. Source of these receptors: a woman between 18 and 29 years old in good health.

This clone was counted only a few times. CDR3 DNA: TGTGCCAGCAGCTCCAAGGACATTTTCACCGGGGAGCTGTTTTTT. Translating it yields CASSSKDIFTGELFF. This chain links TRBV7-2 with TRBJ2-2; perhaps TRBD1 as D (5 bases). V lost 4 bases and J lost 4, with 13 bases in between. The length of the CDR3 is 15 residues. From germline, CDR1 is SGHTA and CDR2 FQGNSA.

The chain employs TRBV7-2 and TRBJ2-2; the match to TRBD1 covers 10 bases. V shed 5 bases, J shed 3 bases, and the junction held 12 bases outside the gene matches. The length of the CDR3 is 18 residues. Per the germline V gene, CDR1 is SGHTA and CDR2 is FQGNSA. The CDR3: CASSPPGQGYYYTGELFF. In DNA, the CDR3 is TGTGCCAGCAGCCCCCCGGGACAGGGGTACTACTACACCGGGGAGCTGTTTTTT.

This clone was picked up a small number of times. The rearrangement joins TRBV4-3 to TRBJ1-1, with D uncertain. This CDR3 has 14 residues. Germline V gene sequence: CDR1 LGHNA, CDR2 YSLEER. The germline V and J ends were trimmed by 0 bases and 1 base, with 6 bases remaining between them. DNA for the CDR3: TGCGCCAGCAGCCAAGATTCCCGGAACACTGAAGCTTTCTTT. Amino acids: CASSQDSRNTEAFF.

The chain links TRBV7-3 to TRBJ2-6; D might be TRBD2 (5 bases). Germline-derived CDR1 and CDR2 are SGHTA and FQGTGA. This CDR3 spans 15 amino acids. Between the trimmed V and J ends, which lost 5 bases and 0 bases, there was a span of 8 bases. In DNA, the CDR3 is TGTGCCAGCAGCACTGGGAGCTCTGGGGCCAACGTCCTGACTTTC. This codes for CASSTGSSGANVLTF.

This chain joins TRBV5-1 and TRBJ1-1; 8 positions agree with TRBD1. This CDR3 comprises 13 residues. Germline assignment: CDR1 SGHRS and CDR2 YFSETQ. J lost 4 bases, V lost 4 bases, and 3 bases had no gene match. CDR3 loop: CASSITGGTEAFF. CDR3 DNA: TGCGCCAGCAGCATAACAGGGGGCACTGAAGCTTTCTTT. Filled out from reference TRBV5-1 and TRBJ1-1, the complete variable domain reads KAGVTQTPRYLIKTRGQQVTLSCSPISGHRSVSWYQQTPGQGLQFLFEYFSETQRNKGNFPGRFSGRQFSNSRSEMNVSTLELGDSALYLCASSITGGTEAFFGQGTRLTVV.

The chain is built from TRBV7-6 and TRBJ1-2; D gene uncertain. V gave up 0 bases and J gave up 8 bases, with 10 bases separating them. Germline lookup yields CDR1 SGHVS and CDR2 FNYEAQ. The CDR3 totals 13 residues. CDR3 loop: CASSLAAEGGYTF. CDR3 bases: TGTGCCAGCAGCTTAGCGGCAGAGGGAGGCTACACCTTC.

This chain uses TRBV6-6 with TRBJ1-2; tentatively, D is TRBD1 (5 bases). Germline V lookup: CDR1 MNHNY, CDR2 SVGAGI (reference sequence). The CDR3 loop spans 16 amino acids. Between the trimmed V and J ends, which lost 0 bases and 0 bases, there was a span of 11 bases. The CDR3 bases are TGTGCCAGCAGTTACTCTCCGGACACATCTAACTATGGCTACACCTTC. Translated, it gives CASSYSPDTSNYGYTF.

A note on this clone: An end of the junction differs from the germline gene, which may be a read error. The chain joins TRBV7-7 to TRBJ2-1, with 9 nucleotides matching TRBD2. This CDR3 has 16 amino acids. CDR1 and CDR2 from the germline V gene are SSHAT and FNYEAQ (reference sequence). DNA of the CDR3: TGTGCTAGCAGCTTAGTGGCGGGGGGGCCCTACAATGAGCAGTTCTTC. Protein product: CASSLVAGGPYNEQFF. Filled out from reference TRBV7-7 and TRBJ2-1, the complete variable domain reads GAGVSQSPRYKVTKRGQDVTLRCDPISSHATLYWYQQALGQGPEFLTYFNYEAQPDKSGLPSDRFSAERPEGSISTLTIQRTEQRDSAMYRCASSLVAGGPYNEQFFGPGTRLTVL.

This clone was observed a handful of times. Here the CDR3 DNA reads TGTGCCAGCCAGCTCATTAAGGGGGTTATCCCTGAAGCTTTCTTT. Translating gives CASQLIKGVIPEAFF. The chain links TRBV21-1 to TRBJ1-1; no DNA check was done on the table's D call, TRBD1. TRBV21-1 is annotated as a pseudogene. The CDR3 extends over 15 amino acids.

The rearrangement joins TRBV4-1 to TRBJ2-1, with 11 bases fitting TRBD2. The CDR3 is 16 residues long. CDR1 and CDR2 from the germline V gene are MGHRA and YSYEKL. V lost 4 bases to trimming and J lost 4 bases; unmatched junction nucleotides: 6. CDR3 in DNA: TGCGCCAGCAGCCCCGGCTGGACTAGCGGGTACAATGAGCAGTTCTTC. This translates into CASSPGWTSGYNEQFF.